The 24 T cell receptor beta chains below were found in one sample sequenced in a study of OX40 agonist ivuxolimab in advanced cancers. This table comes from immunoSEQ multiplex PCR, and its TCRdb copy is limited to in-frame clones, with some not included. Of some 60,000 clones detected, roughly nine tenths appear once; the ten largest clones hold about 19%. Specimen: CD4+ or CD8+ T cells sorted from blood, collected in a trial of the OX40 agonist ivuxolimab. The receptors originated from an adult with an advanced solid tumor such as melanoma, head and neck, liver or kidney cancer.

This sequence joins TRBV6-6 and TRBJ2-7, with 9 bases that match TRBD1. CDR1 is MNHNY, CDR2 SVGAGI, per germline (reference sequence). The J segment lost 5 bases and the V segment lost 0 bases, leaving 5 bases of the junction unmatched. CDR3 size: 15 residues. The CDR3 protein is CASSYSRTGEDEQYF. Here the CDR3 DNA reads TGTGCCAGCAGTTACTCACGGACAGGGGAAGACGAGCAGTACTTC.

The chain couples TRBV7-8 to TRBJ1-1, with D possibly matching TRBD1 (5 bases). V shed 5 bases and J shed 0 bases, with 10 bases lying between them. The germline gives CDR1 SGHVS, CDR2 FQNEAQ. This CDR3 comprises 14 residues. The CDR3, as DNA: TGTGCCAGCAGCCCGGGACGGATGAACACTGAAGCTTTCTTT. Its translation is CASSPGRMNTEAFF.

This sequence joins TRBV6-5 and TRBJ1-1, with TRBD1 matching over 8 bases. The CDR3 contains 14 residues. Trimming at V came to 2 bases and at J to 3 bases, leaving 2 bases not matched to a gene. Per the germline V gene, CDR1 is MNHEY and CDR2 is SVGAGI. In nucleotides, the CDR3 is TGTGCCAGCAGTTACGCAGGGGGCCACACTGAAGCTTTCTTT. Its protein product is CASSYAGGHTEAFF.

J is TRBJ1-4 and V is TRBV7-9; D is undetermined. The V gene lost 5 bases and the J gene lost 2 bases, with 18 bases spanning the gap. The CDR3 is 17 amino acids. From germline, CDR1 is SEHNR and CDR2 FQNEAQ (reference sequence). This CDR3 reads CASSQDIRDSTNEKLFF. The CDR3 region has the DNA TGTGCCAGCAGCCAAGATATTAGAGACTCCACTAATGAAAAACTGTTTTTT.

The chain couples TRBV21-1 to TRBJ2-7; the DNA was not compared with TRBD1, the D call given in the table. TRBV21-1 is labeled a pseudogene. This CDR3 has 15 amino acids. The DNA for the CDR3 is TGTGCCAGCAGCAAGAACAGTTCCGGCTCTTACGAGCAGTACTTC. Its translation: CASSKNSSGSYEQYF.

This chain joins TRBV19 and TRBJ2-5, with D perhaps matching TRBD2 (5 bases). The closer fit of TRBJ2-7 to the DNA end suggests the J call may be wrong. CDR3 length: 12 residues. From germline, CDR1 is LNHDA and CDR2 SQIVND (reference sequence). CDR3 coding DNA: TGTGCCAGTAGTTACTACCGGGGCGAGCAGTACTTC. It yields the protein CASSYYRGEQYF.

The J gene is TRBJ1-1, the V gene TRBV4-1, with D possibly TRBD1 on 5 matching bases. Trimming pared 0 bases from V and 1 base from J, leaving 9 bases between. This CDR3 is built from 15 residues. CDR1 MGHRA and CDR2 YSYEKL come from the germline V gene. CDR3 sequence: CASSQDPGTNTEAFF. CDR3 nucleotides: TGCGCCAGCAGCCAAGATCCAGGGACGAACACTGAAGCTTTCTTT.

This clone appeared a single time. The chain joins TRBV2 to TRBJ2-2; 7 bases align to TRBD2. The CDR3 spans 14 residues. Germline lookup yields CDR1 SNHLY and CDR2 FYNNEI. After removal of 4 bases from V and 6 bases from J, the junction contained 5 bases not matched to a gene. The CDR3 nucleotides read TGTGCCAGCAGTGCCTCTGGGGGGGCCGGGGAGCTGTTTTTT. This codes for CASSASGGAGELFF. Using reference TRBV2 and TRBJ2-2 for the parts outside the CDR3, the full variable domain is EPEVTQTPSHQVTQMGQEVILRCVPISNHLYFYWYRQILGQKVEFLVSFYNNEISEKSEIFDDQFSVERPDGSNFTLKIRSTKLEDSAMYFCASSASGGAGELFFGEGSRLTVL.

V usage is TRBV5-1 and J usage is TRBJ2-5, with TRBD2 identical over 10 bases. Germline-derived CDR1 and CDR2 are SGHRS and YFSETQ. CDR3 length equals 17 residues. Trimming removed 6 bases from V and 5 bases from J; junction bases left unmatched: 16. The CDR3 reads CASTITERGGVQETQYF. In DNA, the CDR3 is TGCGCCAGCACGATCACGGAGCGGGGGGGCGTACAGGAGACCCAGTACTTC.

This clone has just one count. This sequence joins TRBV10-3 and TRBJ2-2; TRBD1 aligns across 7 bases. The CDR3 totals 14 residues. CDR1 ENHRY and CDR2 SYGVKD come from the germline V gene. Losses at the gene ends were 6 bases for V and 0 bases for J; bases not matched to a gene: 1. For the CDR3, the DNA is TGTGCCATCAGCCAGGGGGCGAACACCGGGGAGCTGTTTTTT. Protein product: CAISQGANTGELFF.

The CDR3 loop reads CASSYSTGSEQFF. The CDR3 DNA is TGTGCCAGCAGTTACTCGACAGGGTCTGAGCAGTTCTTC. V usage is TRBV6-5 and J usage is TRBJ2-1; 7 bases map to TRBD1. V lost 0 bases to trimming and J lost 9 bases; unmatched junction nucleotides: 2. CDR3 size: 13 residues. Germline values: CDR1 MNHEY, CDR2 SVGAGI.

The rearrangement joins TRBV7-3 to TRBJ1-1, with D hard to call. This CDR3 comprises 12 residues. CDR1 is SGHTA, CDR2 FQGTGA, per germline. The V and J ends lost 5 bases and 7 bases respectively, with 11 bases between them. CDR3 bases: TGTGCCAGCAGCCCCGGTAATGGTGAAGCTTTCTTT. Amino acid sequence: CASSPGNGEAFF.

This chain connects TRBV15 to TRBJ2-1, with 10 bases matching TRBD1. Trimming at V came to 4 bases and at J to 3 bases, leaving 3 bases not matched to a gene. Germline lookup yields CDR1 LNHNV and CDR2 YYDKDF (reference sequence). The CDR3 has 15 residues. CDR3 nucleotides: TGTGCCACCAGCAAGGGACAGGGGAACTACAATGAGCAGTTCTTC. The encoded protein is CATSKGQGNYNEQFF.

The CDR3 loop is CASAPGTGGYEQYF. The CDR3, as DNA: TGTGCCAGCGCCCCGGGGACAGGGGGTTACGAGCAGTACTTC. V usage is TRBV27 and J usage is TRBJ2-7, with 11 bases matching TRBD1. The CDR3 covers 14 residues. The V gene end was trimmed by 8 bases and the J gene end by 4 bases; junction bases not matched to a gene: 7. The V gene's germline CDR1 is MNHEY and CDR2 SMNVEV (reference sequence).

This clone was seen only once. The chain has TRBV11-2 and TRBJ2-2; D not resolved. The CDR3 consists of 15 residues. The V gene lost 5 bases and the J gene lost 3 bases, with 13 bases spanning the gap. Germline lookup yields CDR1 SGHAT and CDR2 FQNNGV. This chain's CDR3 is CASSPRTDHTGELFF. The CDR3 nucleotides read TGTGCCAGCAGCCCGAGGACGGACCACACCGGGGAGCTGTTTTTT.

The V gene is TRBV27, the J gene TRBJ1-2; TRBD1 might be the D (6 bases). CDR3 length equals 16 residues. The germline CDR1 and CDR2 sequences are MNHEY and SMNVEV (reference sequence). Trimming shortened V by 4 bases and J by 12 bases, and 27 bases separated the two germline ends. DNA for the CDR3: TGTGCCAGCAGTTCCCTCGGGTCACAGGGAGTCGGCCCGGACACCTTC. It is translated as CASSSLGSQGVGPDTF.

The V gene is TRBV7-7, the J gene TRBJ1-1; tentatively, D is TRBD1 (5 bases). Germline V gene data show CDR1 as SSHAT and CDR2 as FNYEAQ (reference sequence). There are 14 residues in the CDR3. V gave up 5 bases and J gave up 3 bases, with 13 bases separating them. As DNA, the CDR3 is TGTGCCAGCAGCCCCTCGGACATTTACACTGAAGCTTTCTTT. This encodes CASSPSDIYTEAFF.

The CDR3 loop reads CASSYSSSGAEAFF. CDR3 coding DNA: TGTGCCAGCAGTTACTCGAGTTCAGGGGCTGAAGCTTTCTTT. This chain links TRBV6-6 with TRBJ1-1; the D gene is possibly TRBD1 (6 bases). Between the trimmed V and J ends, which lost 0 bases and 6 bases, there was a span of 11 bases. CDR1 MNHNY and CDR2 SVGAGI come from the germline V gene (reference sequence). This CDR3 region has 14 residues.

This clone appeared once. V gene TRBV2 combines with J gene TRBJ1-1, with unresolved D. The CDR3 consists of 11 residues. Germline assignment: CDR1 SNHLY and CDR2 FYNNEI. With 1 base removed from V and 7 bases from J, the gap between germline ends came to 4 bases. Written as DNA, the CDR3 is TGTGCCAGCAGTGAAGGTGGTGAAGCTTTCTTT. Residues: CASSEGGEAFF.

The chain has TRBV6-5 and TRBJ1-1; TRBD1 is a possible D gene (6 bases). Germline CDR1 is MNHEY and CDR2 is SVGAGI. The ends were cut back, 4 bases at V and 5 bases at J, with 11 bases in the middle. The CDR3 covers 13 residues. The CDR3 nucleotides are TGTGCCAGCAGTTCCCAACAGGGAACTGAAGCTTTCTTT. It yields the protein CASSSQQGTEAFF.

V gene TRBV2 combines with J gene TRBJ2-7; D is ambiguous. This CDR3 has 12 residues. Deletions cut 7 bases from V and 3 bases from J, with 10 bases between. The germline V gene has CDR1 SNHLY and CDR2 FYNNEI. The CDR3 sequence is CASNSGVYEQYF. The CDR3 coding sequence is TGTGCCAGCAATTCAGGAGTCTACGAGCAGTACTTC.

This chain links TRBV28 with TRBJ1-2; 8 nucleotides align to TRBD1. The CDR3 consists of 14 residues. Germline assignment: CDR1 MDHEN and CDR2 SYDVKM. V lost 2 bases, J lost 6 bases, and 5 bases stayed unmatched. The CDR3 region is CASSLTGQGDGYTF. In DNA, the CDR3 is TGTGCCAGCAGTTTAACCGGACAGGGCGATGGCTACACCTTC.

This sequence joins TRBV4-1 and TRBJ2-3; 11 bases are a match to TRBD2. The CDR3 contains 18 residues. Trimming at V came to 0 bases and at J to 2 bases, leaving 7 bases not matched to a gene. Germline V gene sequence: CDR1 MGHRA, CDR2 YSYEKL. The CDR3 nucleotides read TGCGCCAGCAGCCAAGAGGATCTAGCGGGGGGCGACACAGATACGCAGTATTTT. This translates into CASSQEDLAGGDTDTQYF.

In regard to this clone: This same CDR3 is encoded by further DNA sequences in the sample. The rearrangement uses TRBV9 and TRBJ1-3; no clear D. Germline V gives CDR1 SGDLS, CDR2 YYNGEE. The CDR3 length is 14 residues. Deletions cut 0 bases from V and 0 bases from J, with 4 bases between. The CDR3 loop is CASSVAGSGNTIYF. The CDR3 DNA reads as TGTGCCAGCAGCGTAGCCGGCTCTGGAAACACCATATATTTT.